This paragraph covers one T cell receptor beta chain sequence. Its specificity is unknown. The germline V gene encodes CDR1 MNHEY and CDR2 SVGAGI. Deletions cut 5 bases from V and 0 bases from J, with 14 bases between. CDR3 size: 15 residues. 60 Vbeta and 13 Jbeta primers were used in PCR. Method: immunoSEQ multiplex PCR; TCRdb's copy keeps in-frame clones and lacks some. The sample lists roughly 170,000 clones, about 68% occurring once. These data belong to a study of cytomegalovirus exposure and HLA in healthy donors. Findings and caveats of the study: About 87% or about 30% of the time was how often most TCR beta V segments were productive, according to an earlier analysis.

Sequencing used PBMCs. The receptor was isolated from a female donor in good health and CMV-seronegative. The J gene is TRBJ2-7, the V gene TRBV6-5, with a possible D match to TRBD1 (5 bases). Written as DNA, the CDR3 is TGTGCCAGCAGTCGTGACAGCCAGAGCTCCTACGAGCAGTACTTC. This gives the protein CASSRDSQSSYEQYF.